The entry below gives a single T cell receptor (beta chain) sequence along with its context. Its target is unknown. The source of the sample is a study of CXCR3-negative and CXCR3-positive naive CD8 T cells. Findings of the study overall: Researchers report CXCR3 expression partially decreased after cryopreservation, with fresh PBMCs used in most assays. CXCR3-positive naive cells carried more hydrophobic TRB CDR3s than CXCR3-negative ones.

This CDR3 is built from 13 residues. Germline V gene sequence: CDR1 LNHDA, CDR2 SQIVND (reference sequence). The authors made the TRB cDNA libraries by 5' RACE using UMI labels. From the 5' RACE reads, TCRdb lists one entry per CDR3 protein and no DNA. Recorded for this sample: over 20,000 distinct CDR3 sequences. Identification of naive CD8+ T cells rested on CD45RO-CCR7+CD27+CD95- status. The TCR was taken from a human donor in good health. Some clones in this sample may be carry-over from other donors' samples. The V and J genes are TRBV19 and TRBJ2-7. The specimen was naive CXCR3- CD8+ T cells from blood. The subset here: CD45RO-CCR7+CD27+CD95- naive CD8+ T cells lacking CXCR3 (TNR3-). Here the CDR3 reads CASSTKATYEQYF.